Listed below are T cell receptor beta chains from one sample, sequenced in a study of graft-versus-host responses after intestinal transplantation. Their cognate antigens are unknown. Using immunoSEQ multiplex PCR, the repertoire was profiled, and TCRdb retains in-frame clones only, with some absent. The table lists about 50,000 clones, nearly 95% of them singletons. The sample in question was unstimulated CD4+ T cells sorted from spleen or lymph node cells, obtained before transplant. The receptors come from a human donor who was the organ donor for an intestinal transplant. The CDR3 runs from the conserved cysteine through the conserved F or W. A D gene is named only where the DNA matches it firmly. A row's size may be missing; if present it is once, few, many or a size class.

v_call	clone_size	j_call	d_call	cdr3_aa	cdr3_nt
TRBV6-1	once	TRBJ2-4	.	CASVPGVGRNIQYF	TGTGCCAGCGTTCCAGGGGTTGGGCGAAACATTCAGTACTTC
TRBV10-3	.	TRBJ2-2	TRBD1	CAIRNQQGPWGNTGELFF	TGTGCCATCAGGAATCAACAGGGGCCCTGGGGAAACACCGGGGAGCTGTTTTTT
TRBV4-1	.	TRBJ2-7	TRBD2	CASSQPQGGLAGVSFYEQYF	TGCGCCAGCAGCCAACCCCAAGGCGGACTAGCGGGAGTCTCCTTCTACGAGCAGTACTTC
TRBV4-2	.	TRBJ2-7	.	CASSALLNSYEQYF	TGTGCCAGCAGCGCGCTCCTTAACTCCTACGAGCAGTACTTC
TRBV14	.	TRBJ2-7	.	CASSQAGTRDRYEQYF	TGTGCCAGCAGCCAAGCCGGGACAAGAGATCGCTACGAGCAGTACTTC
TRBV6-1	.	TRBJ2-7	.	CASSDYRDYEQYF	TGTGCCAGCAGTGACTACAGGGACTACGAGCAGTACTTC
TRBV19	.	TRBJ1-5	.	CASSTGKRGNQPQHF	TGTGCCAGTAGTACAGGGAAAAGAGGCAATCAGCCCCAGCATTTT
TRBV6-5	.	TRBJ1-2	.	CASLGANYGYTF	TGTGCCAGCCTAGGGGCTAACTATGGCTACACCTTC
TRBV18	few	TRBJ2-2	.	CASSPRYMGTGELFF	TGTGCCAGCTCACCACGGTATATGGGGACCGGGGAGCTGTTTTTT
TRBV6-5	.	TRBJ2-7	.	CASSSPSERFSYEQYF	TGTGCCAGCAGTTCCCCTTCTGAGCGGTTCTCCTACGAGCAGTACTTC
TRBV4-3	.	TRBJ1-2	TRBD1	CAGSQAPGTGYGYTF	TGCGCCGGCAGCCAAGCTCCGGGGACAGGCTATGGCTACACCTTC
TRBV7-9	once	TRBJ1-4	TRBD1	CASSSRQGRGASEKLFF	TGTGCCAGCAGCTCCCGACAGGGAAGGGGGGCTAGTGAAAAACTGTTTTTT
TRBV23-1	.	TRBJ2-7	TRBD2	CASSQGGEYF	TGCGCCAGCAGTCAGGGGGGGGAGTACTTC
TRBV9	.	TRBJ2-3	.	CASSVSVGTITDTQYF	TGTGCCAGCAGCGTGTCGGTTGGGACAATCACAGATACGCAGTATTTT
TRBV6-6	.	TRBJ2-7	TRBD2	CASSFGLAGGPAEQYF	TGTGCCAGCAGTTTCGGACTAGCGGGAGGGCCGGCCGAGCAGTACTTC
TRBV2	.	TRBJ1-2	TRBD1	CASSGSGGGYGYTF	TGTGCCAGCAGTGGATCAGGGGGCGGCTATGGCTACACCTTC
TRBV20-1	.	TRBJ2-3	.	CSLAVPGVQYF	TGCAGCCTAGCAGTCCCGGGAGTACAGTATTTT
TRBV10-3	.	TRBJ2-5	.	CAISESWTAGGETQYF	TGTGCCATCAGTGAGTCGTGGACAGCTGGGGGAGAGACCCAGTACTTC
TRBV4-3	.	TRBJ2-7	.	CASSQLLGGSYEQYF	TGCGCCAGCAGCCAACTCCTCGGGGGATCCTACGAGCAGTACTTC
TRBV5-1	.	TRBJ2-5	.	CASSAMGWETQYF	TGCGCCAGCAGCGCGATGGGGTGGGAGACCCAGTACTTC
TRBV5-1	.	TRBJ2-1	TRBD2	CASREREGPNEQFF	TGCGCCAGCAGAGAGCGGGAGGGTCCCAATGAGCAGTTCTTC
TRBV10-2	.	TRBJ2-7	.	CASSVTIPYEQYF	TGCGCCAGCAGTGTCACCATACCCTACGAGCAGTACTTC
TRBV7-9	.	TRBJ2-2	.	CASSLKHGELFF	TGTGCCAGCAGCTTAAAACACGGGGAGCTGTTTTTT
TRBV30	once	TRBJ1-1	.	CAWSVTVNTEAFF	TGTGCCTGGAGTGTTACAGTAAACACTGAAGCTTTCTTT
TRBV7-6	.	TRBJ2-7	TRBD1	CASSLVIQGLSYEQYF	TGTGCCAGCAGCTTAGTGATACAGGGGCTATCCTACGAGCAGTACTTC
TRBV27	.	TRBJ2-7	TRBD2	CASIGTSGPYEQYF	TGTGCCAGCATCGGGACTAGCGGACCCTACGAGCAGTACTTC
TRBV4-3	.	TRBJ2-3	TRBD1	CASSLNRGHTDTQYF	TGCGCCAGCAGCCTGAACAGGGGACACACAGATACGCAGTATTTT
TRBV5-1	once	TRBJ2-1	TRBD2	CASSSLAGVVNEQFF	TGCGCCAGCAGCTCCCTAGCGGGAGTTGTCAATGAGCAGTTCTTC
TRBV4-3	.	TRBJ2-1	TRBD2	CASSQEGTSGRARQFF	TGCGCCAGCAGCCAAGAGGGGACTAGCGGGAGGGCACGGCAGTTCTTC
TRBV27	few	TRBJ1-4	.	CASSLFGRVREKLFF	TGTGCCAGCAGTTTATTTGGAAGGGTCCGTGAAAAACTGTTTTTT
TRBV27	.	TRBJ2-1	TRBD1	CASSYGDSSYNEQFF	TGTGCCAGCAGTTACGGGGACAGCTCCTACAATGAGCAGTTCTTC
TRBV28	.	TRBJ2-7	.	CASSLPDATYEQYF	TGTGCCAGCAGTTTACCCGACGCTACCTACGAGCAGTACTTC
TRBV7-2	.	TRBJ2-2	TRBD2	CASSPQSGTSGNRELFF	TGTGCCAGCAGCCCACAATCCGGGACTAGCGGGAACCGGGAGCTGTTTTTT
TRBV7-3	medium-sized	TRBJ2-7	.	CASSPPGTNEQYF	TGTGCCAGCAGCCCCCCCGGGACAAACGAGCAGTACTTC
TRBV7-9	.	TRBJ1-6	.	CASSLAYSNSPLHF	TGTGCCAGCAGCTTAGCGTATAGTAATTCACCCCTCCACTTT
TRBV28	.	TRBJ2-2	TRBD1	CASSFGDRGRTGELFF	TGTGCCAGCAGTTTCGGGGACAGGGGGCGCACCGGGGAGCTGTTTTTT
TRBV6-5	.	TRBJ1-5	.	CASISRPDQPQHF	TGTGCCAGCATTTCCCGGCCCGATCAGCCCCAGCATTTT
TRBV6-6	.	TRBJ2-1	TRBD1	CASSYSTGGYYNEQFF	TGTGCCAGCAGTTACTCGACAGGGGGTTACTACAATGAGCAGTTCTTC
TRBV4-2	.	TRBJ2-5	.	CASSQARRGEGETQYF	TGTGCCAGCAGCCAAGCTCGACGCGGGGAAGGAGAGACCCAGTACTTC
TRBV18	.	TRBJ1-2	TRBD1	CASSPSTGGAWYGYTF	TGTGCCAGCTCTCCATCTACAGGGGGCGCTTGGTATGGCTACACCTTC
TRBV5-1	.	TRBJ2-3	.	CASSVGLLPDTQYF	TGCGCCAGCAGCGTTGGACTGTTGCCAGATACGCAGTATTTT
TRBV27	.	TRBJ1-4	.	CASRRTSRNEKLFF	TGTGCCAGCAGACGGACGAGTAGAAATGAAAAACTGTTTTTT
TRBV30	few	TRBJ2-4	TRBD1	CAWGQEENIQYF	TGTGCCTGGGGACAGGAGGAAAACATTCAGTACTTC
TRBV10-3	.	TRBJ2-2	TRBD2	CAIRGLAGVGVELFF	TGTGCCATCAGGGGACTAGCGGGAGTCGGCGTGGAGCTGTTTTTT
TRBV28	.	TRBJ2-2	.	CASSYPNRNTGELFF	TGTGCCAGCAGTTACCCAAACAGAAACACCGGGGAGCTGTTTTTT
TRBV10-3	.	TRBJ2-5	TRBD1	CAISGTGGQETQYF	TGTGCCATCAGTGGGACAGGGGGCCAAGAGACCCAGTACTTC
TRBV7-3	.	TRBJ2-3	.	CASSLSVATTDTQYF	TGTGCCAGCAGCTTATCGGTAGCAACCACAGATACGCAGTATTTT
TRBV5-4	.	TRBJ2-3	.	CASSSLVDTSTDTQYF	TGTGCCAGCAGCTCCCTTGTGGACACTAGCACAGATACGCAGTATTTT
TRBV28	.	TRBJ1-1	.	CASSLAENTEAFF	TGTGCCAGCAGTTTAGCAGAAAACACTGAAGCTTTCTTT
TRBV14	.	TRBJ1-2	.	CASSQDWPPYGYTF	TGTGCCAGCAGCCAAGATTGGCCGCCCTATGGCTACACCTTC
TRBV19	.	TRBJ2-5	TRBD1	CASSRDRNQETQYF	TGTGCCAGTAGTAGGGACAGGAATCAAGAGACCCAGTACTTC
TRBV7-2	.	TRBJ2-7	.	CASSVGRLSYEQYF	TGTGCCAGCAGCGTCGGACGGCTCTCCTACGAGCAGTACTTC
TRBV4-1	.	TRBJ1-5	TRBD1	CASSQDGTGEPYSNQPQHF	TGCGCCAGCAGCCAAGACGGCACAGGGGAGCCCTATAGCAATCAGCCCCAGCATTTT
TRBV6-6	.	TRBJ2-7	.	CASSYSQEIYEQYF	TGTGCCAGCAGTTACTCACAGGAGATCTACGAGCAGTACTTC
TRBV10-1	.	TRBJ2-7	TRBD1	CASSADRDRDFHEQYF	TGCGCCAGCAGTGCGGACCGGGACAGGGATTTCCACGAGCAGTACTTC
TRBV28	once	TRBJ1-2	.	CASAPASLGYTF	TGTGCCAGCGCGCCAGCCTCCTTAGGCTACACCTTC
TRBV7-9	.	TRBJ1-2	.	CASSPGSGRDNGYTF	TGTGCCAGCAGCCCGGGAAGCGGGAGGGACAATGGCTACACCTTC
TRBV9	.	TRBJ2-1	.	CASSVGQYEQFF	TGTGCCAGCAGCGTAGGGCAGTATGAGCAGTTCTTC
TRBV30	.	TRBJ1-5	TRBD1	CAWSVQGQGGNQPQHF	TGTGCCTGGAGTGTACAGGGACAGGGGGGCAATCAGCCCCAGCATTTT
TRBV10-3	few	TRBJ1-3	TRBD1	CATAMTGGTGNTIYF	TGTGCCACCGCGATGACAGGGGGGACTGGAAACACCATATATTTT